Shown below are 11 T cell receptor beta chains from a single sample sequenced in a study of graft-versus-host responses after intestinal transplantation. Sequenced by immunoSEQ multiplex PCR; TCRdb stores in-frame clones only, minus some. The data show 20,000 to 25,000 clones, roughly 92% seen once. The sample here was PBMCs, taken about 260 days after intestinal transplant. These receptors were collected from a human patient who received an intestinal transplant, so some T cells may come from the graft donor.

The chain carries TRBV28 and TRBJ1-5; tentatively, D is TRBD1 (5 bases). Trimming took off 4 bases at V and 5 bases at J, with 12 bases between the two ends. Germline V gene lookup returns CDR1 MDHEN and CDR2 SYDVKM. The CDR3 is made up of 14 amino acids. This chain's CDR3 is CASSSGGEYQPQHF. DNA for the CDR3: TGTGCCAGCAGTTCGGGAGGGGAGTATCAGCCCCAGCATTTT.

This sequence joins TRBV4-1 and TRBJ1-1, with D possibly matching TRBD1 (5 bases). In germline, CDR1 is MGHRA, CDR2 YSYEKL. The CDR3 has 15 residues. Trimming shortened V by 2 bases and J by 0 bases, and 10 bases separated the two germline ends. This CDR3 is CASSQPTDMNTEAFF. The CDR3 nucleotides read TGCGCCAGCAGCCAACCGACAGATATGAACACTGAAGCTTTCTTT.

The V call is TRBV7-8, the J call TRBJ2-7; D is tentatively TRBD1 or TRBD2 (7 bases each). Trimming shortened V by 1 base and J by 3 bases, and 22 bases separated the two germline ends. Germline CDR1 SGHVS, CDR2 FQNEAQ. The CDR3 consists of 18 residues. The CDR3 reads CASSLVSGFRGGNYEQYF. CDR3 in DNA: TGTGCCAGCAGCTTAGTGAGTGGATTCAGGGGGGGGAACTACGAGCAGTACTTC.

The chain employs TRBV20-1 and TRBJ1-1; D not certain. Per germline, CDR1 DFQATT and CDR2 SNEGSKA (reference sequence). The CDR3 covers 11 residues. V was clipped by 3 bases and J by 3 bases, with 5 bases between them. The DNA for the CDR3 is TGCAGTGCTAGGGCCTACACTGAAGCTTTCTTT. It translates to CSARAYTEAFF.

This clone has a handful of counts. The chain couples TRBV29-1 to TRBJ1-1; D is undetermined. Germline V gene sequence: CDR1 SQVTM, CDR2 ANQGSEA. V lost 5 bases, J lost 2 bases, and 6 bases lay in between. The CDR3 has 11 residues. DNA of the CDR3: TGCAGCGTTTCGGAAAACACTGAAGCTTTCTTT. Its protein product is CSVSENTEAFF.

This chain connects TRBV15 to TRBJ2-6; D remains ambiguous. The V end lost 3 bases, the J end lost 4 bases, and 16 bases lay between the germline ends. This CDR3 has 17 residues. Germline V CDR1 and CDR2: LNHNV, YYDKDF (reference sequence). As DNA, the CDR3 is TGTGCCACCAGCAGTAGACCCTATGGATCCGGGGCCAACGTCCTGACTTTC. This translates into CATSSRPYGSGANVLTF.

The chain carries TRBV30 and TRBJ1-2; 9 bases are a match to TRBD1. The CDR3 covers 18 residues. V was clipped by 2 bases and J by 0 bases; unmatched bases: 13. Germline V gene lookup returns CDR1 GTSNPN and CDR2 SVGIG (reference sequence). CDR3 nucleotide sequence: TGTGCCTGGAGTACCGATTGGACAGGGGAGATTCCTAACTATGGCTACACCTTC. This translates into CAWSTDWTGEIPNYGYTF.

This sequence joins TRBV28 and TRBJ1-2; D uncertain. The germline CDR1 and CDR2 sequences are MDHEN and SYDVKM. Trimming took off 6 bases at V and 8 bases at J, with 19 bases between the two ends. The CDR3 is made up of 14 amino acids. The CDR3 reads CASSRREVLGGYTF. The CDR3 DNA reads TGTGCCAGCAGCCGGAGGGAGGTGCTGGGCGGCTACACCTTC.

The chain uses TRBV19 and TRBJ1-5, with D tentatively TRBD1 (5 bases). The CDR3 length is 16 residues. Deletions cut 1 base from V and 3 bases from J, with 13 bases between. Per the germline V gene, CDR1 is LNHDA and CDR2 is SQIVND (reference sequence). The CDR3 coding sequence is TGTGCCAGTAGTATAGTCCCGGCAGGGTCCAATCAGCCCCAGCATTTT. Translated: CASSIVPAGSNQPQHF.

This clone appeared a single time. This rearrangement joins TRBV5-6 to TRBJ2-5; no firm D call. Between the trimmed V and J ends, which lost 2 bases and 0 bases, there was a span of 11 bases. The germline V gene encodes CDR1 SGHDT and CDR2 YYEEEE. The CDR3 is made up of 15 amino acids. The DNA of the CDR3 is TGTGCCAGCAGCTTTAGGGCTCAGTACCAAGAGACCCAGTACTTC. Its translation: CASSFRAQYQETQYF.

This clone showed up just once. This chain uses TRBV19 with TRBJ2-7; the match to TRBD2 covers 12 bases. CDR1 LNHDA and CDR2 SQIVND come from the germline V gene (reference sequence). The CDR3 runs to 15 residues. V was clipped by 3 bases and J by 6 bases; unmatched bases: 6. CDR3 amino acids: CASSMRLAGVGEQYF. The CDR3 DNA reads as TGTGCCAGTAGTATGAGACTAGCGGGAGTCGGCGAGCAGTACTTC.